The clone carrying this TCR beta chain was detected ten times or more. TCRdb reanalysed the RACE reads using MiXCR and keeps one entry per CDR3 protein. This table has around 300,000 distinct CDR3 sequences, 4.5% to 7% appearing once. The source of the sample is a study of human T cells and chemical hapten exposure. V shed 4 bases and J 2 bases; nucleotides not matched to a gene: 6. The CDR3 covers 15 residues. Per germline, CDR1 KGHSH and CDR2 LQKENI. The time point here: pre-sensitization, week 0. Treatment in this sample: therapeutic diphenylcyclopropenone sensitization with weekly scalp DPC. People who gave samples had alopecia, were 18 to 70 years old, and were suitable for DPC.

The chain couples TRBV18 to TRBJ2-3, with 7 positions matching TRBD1. This clonotype was obtained from a young woman with alopecia areata. Some clones in this sample may be carry-over from other donors' samples. The specimen was whole blood, collected in connection with sensitization to the hapten diphenylcyclopropenone (DPC). The CDR3, as DNA: TGTGCCAGCTCACAAGGGGACAGCACCACAGATACGCAGTATTTT. It yields the protein CASSQGDSTTDTQYF.